The clone carrying this T cell receptor (beta chain) showed up just a few times. Its cognate antigen is unknown. These data belong to a study of T cells after yellow fever vaccination. The overall study: The authors prepared low-cell-number fractions using SMART-Seq v4 Ultra Low Input.

Study-wide findings and caveats: Just a small share of clonotypes turned up in the CD4 compartment as well as the CD8 compartment. Subsequent booster samples again held most clones from primary vaccination (roughly 96% CD4, about 90% CD8). The presence of abundant clonotypes contaminating from the bulk population was possible in FACS-sorted repertoires.

TCRdb re-called the 5' RACE reads with MiXCR, one entry per CDR3 protein. The sample carries 500,000 to 650,000 distinct CDR3 sequences, 9% to 15% recorded once. Germline assignment: CDR1 SGHKS and CDR2 YYEKEE (reference sequence). The CDR3 runs 14 residues. Trimming took 1 base from V and 4 from J, leaving 8 bases between them. Sequencing was performed on PBMCs, taken on the day of the yellow fever booster vaccination. The TCR was taken from a man aged 25 to 40 who received the YFV17D yellow fever vaccine. V is TRBV5-5 and J is TRBJ2-2; D remains ambiguous. This CDR3 reads CASSLQQSTGELFF. CDR3 sequence (DNA): TGTGCCAGCAGCTTGCAACAGAGCACCGGGGAGCTGTTTTTT. Based on the CDR3 plus reference TRBV5-5 and TRBJ2-2, the full variable domain is DAGVTQSPTHLIKTRGQQVTLRCSPISGHKSVSWYQQVLGQGPQFIFQYYEKEERGRGNFPDRFSARQFPNYSSELNVNALLLGDSALYLCASSLQQSTGELFFGEGSRLTVL.